The clone carrying this TCR beta chain was recorded only once. The antigen remains unidentified. Produced via immunoSEQ multiplex PCR; TCRdb's table is partial and in-frame only. The table includes some 1,100,000 clones, around 78% detected once. The sample comes from a study of shared clonotypes between healthy human individuals. Findings of the study overall: How much donors shared clonotypes was expected to be affected by sequencing depth.

The V end was cut by 2 bases, the J end by 6 bases, with 16 bases between. Germline assignment: CDR1 MDHEN and CDR2 SYDVKM. The CDR3 covers 15 residues. Donors were Caucasian adults residing in Nashville, Tennessee, USA. The clonotype was recovered from a man between 18 and 29 years old in good health. Some clones in this sample may be carry-over from other donors' samples. Material: memory CD4+ T cells from PBMCs. Subset denoted: CD45RA-negative fraction. The chain carries TRBV28 and TRBJ1-1; the D is unclear. The CDR3 loop is CASSLAGLGWSEAFF. Here the CDR3 DNA reads TGTGCCAGCAGTTTAGCCGGCCTTGGGTGGTCTGAAGCTTTCTTT.